This paragraph reports one TCR beta chain. These data originate in a study of T-cell reconstitution after alpha-beta-depleted transplantation in children. The authors prepared the TCRbeta library with unique molecular identifiers. TCRdb called the PCR reads again in MiXCR, with one record for every CDR3 protein. The sample holds about 460,000 distinct CDR3 sequences, around 13% seen once. V was cut by 5 bases and J by 5 bases, with 15 bases left in between. This CDR3 has 13 amino acids. Germline V gives CDR1 SQVTM, CDR2 ANQGSEA. The material sequenced was PBMCs from the stem cell graft donor, taken from the stem cell graft. This clonotype was sampled from a human donor who donated a stem cell graft to a child with combined immunodeficiency. The genes are TRBV29-1 and TRBJ1-2, with D possibly being TRBD1 (6 bases). Here the CDR3 reads CSVQQGQGYGYTF. As DNA, the CDR3 is TGCAGCGTTCAACAGGGCCAGGGGTATGGCTACACCTTC.